Listed here is a single T cell receptor beta chain. This CDR3 is 13 amino acids long. Trimming removed 4 bases from V and 11 bases from J; junction bases left unmatched: 8. Germline loops: CDR1 SQVTM, CDR2 ANQGSEA. The data derive from a study of cytomegalovirus exposure and HLA in healthy donors. PCR was performed using 60 Vbeta and 13 Jbeta primers. Data came from immunoSEQ multiplex PCR; TCRdb stores just in-frame clones and leaves some out. The sample lists roughly 13,000 clones, 60% to 70% occurring once. What was sequenced was PBMCs. This clonotype was sampled from a woman in her 50s in good health and CMV-seropositive. V gene TRBV29-1 combines with J gene TRBJ2-1, with 10 bases lining up with TRBD2. CDR3 coding DNA: TGCAGCGTTGTAGCGGGAGGAAGATATCAGCAGTTCTTC. Its protein product is CSVVAGGRYQQFF.